The clone carrying this T cell receptor (beta chain) has a handful of counts. The data are from a study of blood T cells in healthy people across ages. Germline V gene data show CDR1 as SQVTM and CDR2 as ANQGSEA. CDR3 length: 13 amino acids. Trimming cost V 7 bases and J 4 bases; bases outside gene matches: 8. Through a sample-barcoded 5' primer and a J-beta primer mix, a second PCR was run for roughly 6 to 12 cycles. One entry per CDR3 protein, called by TCRdb with MiXCR from the 5' RACE reads. The data contain roughly 1,000,000 distinct CDR3 sequences, less than 25% of them singletons. This sample was shared with a second study, whose subject was T cells of mothers and their children.

The chain uses TRBV29-1 and TRBJ1-1, with 8 bases fitting TRBD1. The TCR was taken from a girl aged 2 to 10 in good health. Sequencing was carried out using blood. In nucleotides, the CDR3 is TGCAGCGCCCGGACAGGGTGGGCCACTGAAGCTTTCTTT. The encoded protein is CSARTGWATEAFF.